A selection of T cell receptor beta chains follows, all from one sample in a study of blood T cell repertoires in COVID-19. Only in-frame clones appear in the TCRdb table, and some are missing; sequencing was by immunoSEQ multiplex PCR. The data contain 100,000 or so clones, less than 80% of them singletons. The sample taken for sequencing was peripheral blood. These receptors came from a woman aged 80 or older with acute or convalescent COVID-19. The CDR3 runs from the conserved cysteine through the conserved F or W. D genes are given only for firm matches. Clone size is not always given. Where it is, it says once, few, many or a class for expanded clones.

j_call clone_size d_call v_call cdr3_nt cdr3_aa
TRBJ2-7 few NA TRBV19 TGTGCCAGTAGGATGGGAGATCTTAATTACTACGAGCAGTACTTC CASRMGDLNYYEQYF
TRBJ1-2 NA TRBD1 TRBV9 TGTGCCAGCAGCGGGGGGACAGGTTTGGTCTATGGCTACACCTTC CASSGGTGLVYGYTF
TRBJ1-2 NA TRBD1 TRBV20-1 TGCAGTGCTAGTAATCCCTCAGGGGGTAACTATGGCTACACCTTC CSASNPSGGNYGYTF
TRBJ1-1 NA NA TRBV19 TGTGCCAGTAGTCCGTTCTTGAACACTGAAGCTTTCTTT CASSPFLNTEAFF
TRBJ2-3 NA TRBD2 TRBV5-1 TGCGCCAGCAGCCCTCGCGGGGGGGGAGATACGCAGTATTTT CASSPRGGGDTQYF
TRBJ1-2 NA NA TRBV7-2 TGTGCCAGCAGCTTAAGCAGGGTAGCAGGCTACACCTTC CASSLSRVAGYTF
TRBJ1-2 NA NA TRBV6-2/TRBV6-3 TGTGCCAGCAGCGCGGCCTATGGCTACACCTTC CASSAAYGYTF
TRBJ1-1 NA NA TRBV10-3 TGTGCCATCAGTGCCGGGGGGCGGGTCACTGAAGCTTTCTTT CAISAGGRVTEAFF
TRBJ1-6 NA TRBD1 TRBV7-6 TGTGCCAGCAGTCTAACCGGGACAGGAACATATAATTCACCCCTCCACTTT CASSLTGTGTYNSPLHF
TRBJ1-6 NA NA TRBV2 TGTGCCAGCAGTGAACTGCCCGGGCCCCTCCACTTT CASSELPGPLHF
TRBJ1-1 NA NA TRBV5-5 TGTGCCAGCACCGCGTCCAGGGGGAACACTGAAGCTTTCTTT CASTASRGNTEAFF
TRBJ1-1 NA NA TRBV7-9 TGTGCCAGCCAGGGCTCGGACGCTGAAGCTTTCTTT CASQGSDAEAFF
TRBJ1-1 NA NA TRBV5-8 TGTGCCAGCAGCCCCGGAGAATCAACCCCAAACACTGAAGCTTTCTTT CASSPGESTPNTEAFF
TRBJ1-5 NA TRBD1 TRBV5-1 TGCGCCAGCAGCTCGGGACAGGGTCAGCCCCAGCATTTT CASSSGQGQPQHF
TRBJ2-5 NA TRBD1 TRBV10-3 TGTGCCATCAGCCTGGACAGGGGGTTAACGGAGACCCAGTACTTC CAISLDRGLTETQYF
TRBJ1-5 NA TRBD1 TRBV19 TGTGCCAGTAGTATCCGGGGACAGTATAGCAATCAGCCCCAGCATTTT CASSIRGQYSNQPQHF
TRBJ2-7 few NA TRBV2 TGTGCCAGCATCGACAGGTTAAGCTCCTACGAGCAGTACTTC CASIDRLSSYEQYF
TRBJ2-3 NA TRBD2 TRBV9 TGTGCCAGCAGCGTACTAGCGGGCACAGATACGCAGTATTTT CASSVLAGTDTQYF
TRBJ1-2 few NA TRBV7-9 TGTGCCAGCAGCTTAACAGGGAATCTGGATGGCTACACCTTC CASSLTGNLDGYTF
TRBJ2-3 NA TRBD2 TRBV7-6 TGTGCCAGCAGCTCGACCTTCCTAGCGGGGATTGTCACAGATACGCAGTATTTT CASSSTFLAGIVTDTQYF
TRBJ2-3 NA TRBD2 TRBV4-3 TGCGCCAGCAGCCGCCGCACTAGCGGGGGGGAAACAGATACGCAGTATTTT CASSRRTSGGETDTQYF
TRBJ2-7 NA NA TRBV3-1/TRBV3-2 TGTGCCAGCAGCCAAGATCACCCAGGGCAGGCCTACGAGCAGTACTTC CASSQDHPGQAYEQYF
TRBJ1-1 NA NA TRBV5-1 TGCGCCAGCAGCCCGGGCTCTGGGAGGGACGCTGAAGCTTTCTTT CASSPGSGRDAEAFF
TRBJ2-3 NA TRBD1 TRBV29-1 TGCAGCGCCCTTTGGACAGGGGGTGCAGATACGCAGTATTTT CSALWTGGADTQYF
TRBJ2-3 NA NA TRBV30 TGTGCCTGGATGCGTATGGGCAGGGCCACAGATACGCAGTATTTT CAWMRMGRATDTQYF
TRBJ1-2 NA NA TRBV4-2 TGTGCCAGCAGCCAAGATAGAGATTTTGGCTACACCTTC CASSQDRDFGYTF
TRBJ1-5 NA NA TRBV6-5 TGTGCCAGCGGTCCGGGGATGGGACAGCCCCAGCATTTT CASGPGMGQPQHF
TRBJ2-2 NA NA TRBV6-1 TGTGCCAGCAGTGAGGCCAGAACTCTTACTATCTACACCGGGGAGCTGTTTTTT CASSEARTLTIYTGELFF